The clone carrying this T cell receptor beta chain was observed many times. As yet, its antigen is unknown. With 3 bases removed from V and 1 base from J, the gap between germline ends came to 9 bases. The germline CDR1 and CDR2 sequences are SQVTM and ANQGSEA. The CDR3 extends over 13 amino acids. The source of the sample is a study of Graves' ophthalmopathy and Graves' hyperthyroidism. Only newly diagnosed hyperthyroidism patients aged 18 to 65, with under 2 months' duration, were enrolled. Excluded were patients with other autoimmune diseases, uncontrolled infections, pregnancy or lactation. From RNA, the CDR3 regions of TCR beta chains were amplified and sequenced. First-round RT-PCR used HTBI primers; second-round multiplex PCR followed. TCRdb re-derived calls from the multiplex PCR reads in MiXCR, one entry per CDR3 protein. The table lists 400,000 to 500,000 distinct CDR3 sequences, 20% to 25% of them singletons, with approximately 3.2% in the top ten.

Findings and caveats of the study: A roughly 81% specificity and 87.88% sensitivity were achieved by a 13-signature model that separated ophthalmopathy from stable hyperthyroidism.

The sample was peripheral blood. The receptor was isolated from a woman under 30 with stable Graves' hyperthyroidism. The V call is TRBV29-1, the J call TRBJ1-2, with D hard to call. The CDR3 bases are TGCAGCGTTGAGCCAGAAGATAACTATGGCTACACCTTC. Encoded protein: CSVEPEDNYGYTF.